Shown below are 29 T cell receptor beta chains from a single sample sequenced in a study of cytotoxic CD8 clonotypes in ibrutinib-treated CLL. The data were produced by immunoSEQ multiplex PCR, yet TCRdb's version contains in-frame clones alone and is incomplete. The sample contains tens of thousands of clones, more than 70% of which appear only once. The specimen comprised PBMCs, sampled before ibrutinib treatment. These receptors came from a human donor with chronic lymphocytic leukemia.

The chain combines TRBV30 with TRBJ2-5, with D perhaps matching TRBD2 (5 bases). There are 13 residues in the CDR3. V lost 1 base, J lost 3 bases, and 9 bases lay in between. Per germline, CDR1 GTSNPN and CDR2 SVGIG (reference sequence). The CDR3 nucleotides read TGTGCCTGGAGTGGCGGAGGAAAAGAGACCCAGTACTTC. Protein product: CAWSGGGKETQYF.

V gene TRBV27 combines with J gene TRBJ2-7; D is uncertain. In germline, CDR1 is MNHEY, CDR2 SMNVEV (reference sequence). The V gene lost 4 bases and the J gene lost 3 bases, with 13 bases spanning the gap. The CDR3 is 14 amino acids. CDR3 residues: CASSSGPRGYEQYF. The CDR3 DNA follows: TGTGCCAGCAGTTCCGGTCCCAGAGGCTACGAGCAGTACTTC.

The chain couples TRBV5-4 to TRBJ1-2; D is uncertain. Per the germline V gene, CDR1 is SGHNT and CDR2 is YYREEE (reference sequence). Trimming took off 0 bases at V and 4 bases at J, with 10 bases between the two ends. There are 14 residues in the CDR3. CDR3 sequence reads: CASSLESSFYGYTF. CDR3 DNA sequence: TGTGCCAGCAGCTTGGAGTCTTCATTCTATGGCTACACCTTC.

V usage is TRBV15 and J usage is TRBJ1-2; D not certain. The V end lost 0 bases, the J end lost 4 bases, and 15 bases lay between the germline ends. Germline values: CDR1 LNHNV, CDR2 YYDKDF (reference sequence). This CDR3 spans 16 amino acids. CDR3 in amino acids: CATSRDLAGLGYGYTF. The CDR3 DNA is TGTGCCACCAGCAGAGATCTTGCAGGCTTGGGCTATGGCTACACCTTC.

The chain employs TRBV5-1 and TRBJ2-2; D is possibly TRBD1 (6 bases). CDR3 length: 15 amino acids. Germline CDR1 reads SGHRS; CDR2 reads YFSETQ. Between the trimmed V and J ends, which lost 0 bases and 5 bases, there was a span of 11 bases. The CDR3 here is CASSLAGQGTGELFF. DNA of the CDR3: TGCGCCAGCAGCTTGGCCGGGCAGGGGACCGGGGAGCTGTTTTTT.

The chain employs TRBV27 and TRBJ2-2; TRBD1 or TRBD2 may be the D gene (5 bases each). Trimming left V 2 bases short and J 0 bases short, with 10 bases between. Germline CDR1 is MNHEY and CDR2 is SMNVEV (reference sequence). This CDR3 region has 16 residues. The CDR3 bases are TGTGCCAGCAGTTTAGGGTGGGGGACGAACACCGGGGAGCTGTTTTTT. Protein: CASSLGWGTNTGELFF.

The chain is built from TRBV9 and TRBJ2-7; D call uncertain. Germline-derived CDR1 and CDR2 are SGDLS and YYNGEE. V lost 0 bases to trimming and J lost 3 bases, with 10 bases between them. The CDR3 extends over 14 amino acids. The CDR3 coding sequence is TGTGCCAGCAGCGTAGACCAGCGTCACTACGAGCAGTACTTC. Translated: CASSVDQRHYEQYF.

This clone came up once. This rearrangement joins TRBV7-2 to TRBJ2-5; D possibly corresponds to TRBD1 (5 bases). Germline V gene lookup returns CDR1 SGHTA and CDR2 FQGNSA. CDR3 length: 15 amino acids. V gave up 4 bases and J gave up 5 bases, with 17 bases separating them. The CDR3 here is CASSSSPGPWETQYF. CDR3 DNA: TGTGCCAGCAGCTCCTCTCCAGGGCCGTGGGAGACCCAGTACTTC.

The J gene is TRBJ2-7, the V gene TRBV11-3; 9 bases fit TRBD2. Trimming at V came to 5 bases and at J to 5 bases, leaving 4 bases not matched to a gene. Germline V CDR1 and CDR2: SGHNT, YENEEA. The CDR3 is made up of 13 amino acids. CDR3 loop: CASSHGTSNEQYF. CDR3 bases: TGTGCCAGCAGCCACGGGACTAGCAACGAGCAGTACTTC.

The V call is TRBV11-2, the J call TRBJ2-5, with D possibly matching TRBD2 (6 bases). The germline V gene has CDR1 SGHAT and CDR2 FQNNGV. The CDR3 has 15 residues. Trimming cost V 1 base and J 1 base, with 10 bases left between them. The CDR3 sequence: CASSLGAGPQETQYF. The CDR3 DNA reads TGTGCCAGCAGCTTAGGGGCGGGGCCCCAAGAGACCCAGTACTTC.

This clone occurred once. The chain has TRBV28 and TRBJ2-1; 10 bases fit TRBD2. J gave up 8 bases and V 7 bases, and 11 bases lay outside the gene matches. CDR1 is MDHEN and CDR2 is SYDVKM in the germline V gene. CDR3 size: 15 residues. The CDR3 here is CASTGLRLAGDEQFF. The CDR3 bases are TGTGCCAGCACTGGGCTGAGACTAGCGGGCGATGAGCAGTTCTTC.

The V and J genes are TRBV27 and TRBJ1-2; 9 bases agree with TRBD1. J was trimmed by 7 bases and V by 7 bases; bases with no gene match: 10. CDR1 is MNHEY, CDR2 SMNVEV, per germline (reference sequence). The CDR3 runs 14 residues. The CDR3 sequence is CASKITGGWSGYTF. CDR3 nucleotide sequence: TGTGCCAGCAAAATCACAGGGGGCTGGAGTGGCTACACCTTC.

CDR3 in amino acids: CASSLVYGRKHERETQYF. DNA of the CDR3: TGTGCCAGCAGCTTAGTTTACGGAAGGAAACATGAGAGGGAGACCCAGTACTTC. This sequence joins TRBV11-2 and TRBJ2-5; D unclear. The ends were cut back, 1 base at V and 5 bases at J, with 23 bases in the middle. CDR3 length equals 18 residues. Germline CDR1 and CDR2: SGHAT and FQNNGV.

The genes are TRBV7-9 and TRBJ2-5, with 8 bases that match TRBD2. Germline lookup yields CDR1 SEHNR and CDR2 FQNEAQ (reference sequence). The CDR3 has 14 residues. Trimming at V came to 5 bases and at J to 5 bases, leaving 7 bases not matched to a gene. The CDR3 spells CASSAGLGGETQYF. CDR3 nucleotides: TGTGCCAGCAGCGCGGGACTAGGGGGGGAGACCCAGTACTTC.

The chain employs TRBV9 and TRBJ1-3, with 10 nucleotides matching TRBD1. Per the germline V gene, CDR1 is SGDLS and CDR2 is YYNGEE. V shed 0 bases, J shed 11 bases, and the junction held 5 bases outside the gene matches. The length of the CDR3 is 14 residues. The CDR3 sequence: CASSVEWDRGPIYF. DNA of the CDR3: TGTGCCAGCAGCGTAGAATGGGACAGGGGACCCATATATTTT.

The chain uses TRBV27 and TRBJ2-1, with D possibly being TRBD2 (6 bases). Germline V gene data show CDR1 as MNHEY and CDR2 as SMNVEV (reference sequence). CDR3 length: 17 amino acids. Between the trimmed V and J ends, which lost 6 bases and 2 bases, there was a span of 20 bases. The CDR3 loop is CASSILGEAGAYNEQFF. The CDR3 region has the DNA TGTGCCAGCAGCATACTAGGGGAGGCTGGAGCCTACAATGAGCAGTTCTTC.

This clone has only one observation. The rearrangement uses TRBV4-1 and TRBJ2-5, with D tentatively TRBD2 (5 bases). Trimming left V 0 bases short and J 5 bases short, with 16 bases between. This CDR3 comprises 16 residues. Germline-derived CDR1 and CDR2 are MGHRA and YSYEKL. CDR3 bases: TGCGCCAGCAGCCAAGAGTTCGAGGGATTACAGGAGACCCAGTACTTC. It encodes CASSQEFEGLQETQYF.

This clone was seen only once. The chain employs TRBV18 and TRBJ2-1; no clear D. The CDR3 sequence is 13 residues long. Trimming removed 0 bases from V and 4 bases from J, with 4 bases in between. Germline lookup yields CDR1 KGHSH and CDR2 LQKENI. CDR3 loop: CASSPPTYNEQFF. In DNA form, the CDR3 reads TGTGCCAGCTCACCACCGACTTACAATGAGCAGTTCTTC.

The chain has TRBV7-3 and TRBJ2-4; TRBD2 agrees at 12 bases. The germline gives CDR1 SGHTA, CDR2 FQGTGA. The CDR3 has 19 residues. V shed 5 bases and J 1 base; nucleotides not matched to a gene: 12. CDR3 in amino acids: CASSVGLAGNGIAKNIQYF. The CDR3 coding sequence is TGTGCCAGCAGCGTAGGACTAGCGGGAAATGGGATCGCCAAAAACATTCAGTACTTC. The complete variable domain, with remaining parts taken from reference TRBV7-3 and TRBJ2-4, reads GAGVSQTPSNKVTEKGKYVELRCDPISGHTALYWYRQSLGQGPEFLIYFQGTGAADDSGLPNDRFFAVRPEGSVSTLKIQRTERGDSAVYLCASSVGLAGNGIAKNIQYFGAGTRLSVL.

Here the CDR3 reads CASSLWADYNEQFF. CDR3 coding DNA: TGTGCCAGCAGTTTATGGGCAGACTACAATGAGCAGTTCTTC. The gene calls are TRBV28 and TRBJ2-1; D gene unclear. The CDR3 length is 14 residues. V was clipped by 0 bases and J by 3 bases, with 6 bases between them. Germline values: CDR1 MDHEN, CDR2 SYDVKM.

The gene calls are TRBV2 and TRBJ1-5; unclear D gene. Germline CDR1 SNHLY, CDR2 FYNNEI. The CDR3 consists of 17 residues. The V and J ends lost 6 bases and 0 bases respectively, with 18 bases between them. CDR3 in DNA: TGTGCCAGCAGCTGGGAACAGTCAAGTCCTAGCAATCAGCCCCAGCATTTT. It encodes CASSWEQSSPSNQPQHF.

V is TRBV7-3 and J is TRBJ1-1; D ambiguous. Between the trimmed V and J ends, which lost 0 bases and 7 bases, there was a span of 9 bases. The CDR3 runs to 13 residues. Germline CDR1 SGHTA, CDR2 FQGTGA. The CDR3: CASSLTVLGEAFF. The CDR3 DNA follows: TGTGCCAGCAGCTTAACGGTACTGGGTGAAGCTTTCTTT. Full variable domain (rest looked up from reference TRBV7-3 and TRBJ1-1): GAGVSQTPSNKVTEKGKYVELRCDPISGHTALYWYRQSLGQGPEFLIYFQGTGAADDSGLPNDRFFAVRPEGSVSTLKIQRTERGDSAVYLCASSLTVLGEAFFGQGTRLTVV.

The CDR3 DNA reads as TGTGCCAGCAGTGTAGGGATAGGCACTGAAGCTTTCTTT. Residues: CASSVGIGTEAFF. This sequence joins TRBV2 and TRBJ1-1; D unresolved. Germline CDR1 reads SNHLY; CDR2 reads FYNNEI. V lost 4 bases and J lost 4, with 10 bases in between. CDR3 length: 13 residues. Together with reference TRBV2 and TRBJ1-1, the CDR3 gives the full variable domain: EPEVTQTPSHQVTQMGQEVILRCVPISNHLYFYWYRQILGQKVEFLVSFYNNEISEKSEIFDDQFSVERPDGSNFTLKIRSTKLEDSAMYFCASSVGIGTEAFFGQGTRLTVV.

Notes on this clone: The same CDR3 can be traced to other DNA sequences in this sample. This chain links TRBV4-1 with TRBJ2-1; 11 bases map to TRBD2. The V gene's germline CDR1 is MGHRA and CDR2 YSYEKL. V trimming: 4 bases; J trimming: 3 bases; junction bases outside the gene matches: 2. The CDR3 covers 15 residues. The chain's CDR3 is CASSPLAGGYNEQFF. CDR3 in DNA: TGCGCCAGCAGCCCCCTAGCGGGGGGCTACAATGAGCAGTTCTTC.

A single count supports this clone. The CDR3 nucleotides are TGTGCCAGCACTCTAACGGCAGGGCCCTCTAATGAAAAACTGTTTTTT. As protein: CASTLTAGPSNEKLFF. This chain uses TRBV27 with TRBJ1-4; tentatively, D is TRBD1 (5 bases). This CDR3 comprises 16 residues. The germline gives CDR1 MNHEY, CDR2 SMNVEV (reference sequence). V was cut by 7 bases and J by 3 bases, with 18 bases left in between.

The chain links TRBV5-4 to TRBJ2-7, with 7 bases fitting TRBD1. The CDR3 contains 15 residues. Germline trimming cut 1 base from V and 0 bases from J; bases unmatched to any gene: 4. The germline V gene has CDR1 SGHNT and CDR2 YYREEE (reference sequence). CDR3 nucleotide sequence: TGTGCCAGCAGCTTGCGCACAGGGGTCTCCTACGAGCAGTACTTC. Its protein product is CASSLRTGVSYEQYF.

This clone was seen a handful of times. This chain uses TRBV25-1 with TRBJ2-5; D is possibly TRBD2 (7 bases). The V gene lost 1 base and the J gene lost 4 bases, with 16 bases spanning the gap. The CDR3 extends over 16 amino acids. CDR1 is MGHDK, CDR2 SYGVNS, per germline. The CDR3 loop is CASSEFRGGGGETQYF. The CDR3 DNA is TGTGCCAGCAGTGAATTTCGAGGGGGAGGGGGAGAGACCCAGTACTTC. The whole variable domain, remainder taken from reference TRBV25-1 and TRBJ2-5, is EADIYQTPRYLVIGTGKKITLECSQTMGHDKMYWYQQDPGMELHLIHYSYGVNSTEKGDLSSESTVSRIRTEHFPLTLESARPSHTSQYLCASSEFRGGGGETQYFGPGTRLLVL.

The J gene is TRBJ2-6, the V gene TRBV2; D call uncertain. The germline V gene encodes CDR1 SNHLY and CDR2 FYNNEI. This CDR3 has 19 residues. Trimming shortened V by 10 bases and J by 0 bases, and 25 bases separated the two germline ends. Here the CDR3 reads CAILTILSNVRSGANVLTF. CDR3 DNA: TGTGCCATCTTGACGATCCTTTCAAATGTACGCTCTGGGGCCAACGTCCTGACTTTC.

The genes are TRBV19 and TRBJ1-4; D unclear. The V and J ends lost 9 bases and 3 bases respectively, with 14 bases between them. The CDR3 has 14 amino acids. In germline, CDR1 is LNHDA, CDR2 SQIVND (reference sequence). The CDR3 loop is CARFPGLANEKLFF. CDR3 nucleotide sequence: TGTGCCAGGTTTCCCGGGTTGGCTAATGAAAAACTGTTTTTT.